Below are 31 T cell receptor beta chains sequenced from a single sample in a study of early T cells in non-severe SARS-CoV-2 infection. TCRdb analysed the 5' RACE reads with MiXCR anew, one entry per CDR3 protein. The sample includes 85,000 to 100,000 distinct CDR3 sequences, about 15% of them seen just once. The material sequenced was whole blood, taken at baseline. The source of these receptors is an adult who was a healthcare worker with PCR-confirmed SARS-CoV-2 infection or an uninfected control (not recorded which).

This clonotype came up many times. The chain links TRBV5-6 to TRBJ2-2, with TRBD2 matching over 11 bases. The germline CDR1 and CDR2 sequences are SGHDT and YYEEEE. The CDR3 contains 17 residues. V shed 2 bases, J shed 5 bases, and the junction held 8 bases outside the gene matches. CDR3 nucleotides: TGTGCCAGCAGCTTTCTCCTAGCGGGAGGTGATACCGGGGAGCTGTTTTTT. Residues: CASSFLLAGGDTGELFF.

This clonotype was found a few times. The gene calls are TRBV28 and TRBJ1-3; D is unclear. Trimming removed 7 bases from V and 8 bases from J, with 12 bases in between. CDR1 MDHEN and CDR2 SYDVKM come from the germline V gene. The CDR3 totals 12 residues. CDR3: CASTRYADTIYF. For the CDR3, the DNA is TGTGCCAGCACGAGGTATGCGGACACCATATATTTT.

This clonotype was detected ten times or more. The V call is TRBV9, the J call TRBJ2-7, with D perhaps matching TRBD2 (5 bases). V lost 7 bases and J 3 bases, leaving 8 bases between the germline ends. The CDR3 runs 11 residues. The germline V gene encodes CDR1 SGDLS and CDR2 YYNGEE. As DNA, the CDR3 is TGTGCCAGCGGTGAGGGCTACGAGCAGTACTTC. Residues: CASGEGYEQYF.

The J gene is TRBJ2-5, the V gene TRBV20-1, with D possibly matching TRBD2 (6 bases). The CDR3 covers 14 residues. With 5 bases removed from V and 3 bases from J, the gap between germline ends came to 16 bases. Germline lookup yields CDR1 DFQATT and CDR2 SNEGSKA (reference sequence). The CDR3 sequence: CSAWWRERKETQYF. CDR3 in DNA: TGCAGTGCTTGGTGGAGGGAGCGGAAAGAGACCCAGTACTTC.

This clonotype was recorded a few times. This sequence joins TRBV7-9 and TRBJ2-5; 8 bases match TRBD1. There are 13 residues in the CDR3. CDR1 and CDR2 from the germline V gene are SEHNR and FQNEAQ (reference sequence). Unmatched junction bases numbered 4, after V lost 5 bases and J lost 5 bases. CDR3 loop: CASSIRQGETQYF. The CDR3 DNA reads TGTGCCAGCAGCATTCGACAGGGGGAGACCCAGTACTTC.

This clonotype was observed a handful of times. The limits of the CDR3 on the DNA are not certain, so only TCRdb's listed CDR3 is given. The gene calls are TRBV9 and TRBJ2-1; the table's D call TRBD2 went unverified against the DNA. The CDR3 is 13 residues long, ends included. Germline V lookup: CDR1 SGDLS, CDR2 YYNGEE. CDR3 in amino acids: CASSVGAGTRGFF.

The sample holds a few counts of this clonotype. The rearrangement joins TRBV7-9 to TRBJ2-7; D remains unclear. The CDR3 contains 12 residues. V was pared by 5 bases and J by 4 bases, with 9 bases between. Germline V gene lookup returns CDR1 SEHNR and CDR2 FQNEAQ (reference sequence). The CDR3 DNA sequence: TGTGCCAGCAGCCGGGCCGGGTACGAGCAGTACTTC. This codes for CASSRAGYEQYF.

CDR3 coding DNA: TGTGCCACCAGCGGAGCCTTGACCATGAACACTGAAGCTTTCTTT. It is translated as CATSGALTMNTEAFF. The V gene is TRBV15, the J gene TRBJ1-1, with D unclear. V shed 5 bases and J shed 0 bases, with 13 bases lying between them. The CDR3 is made up of 15 amino acids. Germline CDR1 reads LNHNV; CDR2 reads YYDKDF (reference sequence).

This chain joins TRBV7-2 and TRBJ1-6; 9 bases map to TRBD1. With 1 base clipped from V and 10 bases from J, the junction kept 8 bases outside the gene matches. There are 16 residues in the CDR3. Germline CDR1 is SGHTA and CDR2 is FQGNSA. The DNA for the CDR3 is TGTGCCAGCAGCTTAGGGGGGACAGGGATCGGGTCACCCCTCCACTTT. Its protein product is CASSLGGTGIGSPLHF. Full variable domain (rest looked up from reference TRBV7-2 and TRBJ1-6): GAGVSQSPSNKVTEKGKDVELRCDPISGHTALYWYRQSLGQGLEFLIYFQGNSAPDKSGLPSDRFSAERTGGSVSTLTIQRTQQEDSAVYLCASSLGGTGIGSPLHFGNGTRLTVT.

This clonotype has just a few counts. The V and J genes are TRBV6-5 and TRBJ2-3; D call uncertain. Germline CDR1 MNHEY, CDR2 SVGAGI. This CDR3 comprises 14 residues. V was trimmed by 1 base and J by 6 bases, leaving 11 bases between them. CDR3 protein: CASSYFRKPDTQYF. As DNA, the CDR3 is TGTGCCAGCAGTTACTTCAGAAAGCCGGATACGCAGTATTTT.

This clonotype was observed once. The rearrangement uses TRBV4-2 and TRBJ2-1; possible D gene TRBD2, 5 bases. The germline CDR1 and CDR2 sequences are LGHNA and YNFKEQ. The V end lost 4 bases, the J end lost 0 bases, and 10 bases lay between the germline ends. This CDR3 contains 15 residues. This CDR3 reads CASSPYRDSYNEQFF. CDR3 DNA: TGTGCCAGCAGCCCCTACCGGGACTCCTACAATGAGCAGTTCTTC.

There are many counts of this clonotype. V and J are TRBV25-1 and TRBJ2-3; 7 nucleotides align to TRBD1. Trimming at V came to 10 bases and at J to 7 bases, leaving 14 bases not matched to a gene. The CDR3 spans 14 residues. The germline V gene encodes CDR1 MGHDK and CDR2 SYGVNS. The CDR3 region is CATGQTDTPNTQYF. CDR3 coding DNA: TGTGCCACGGGACAGACTGATACGCCTAATACGCAGTATTTT.

This clonotype was detected only a few times. V is TRBV4-3 and J is TRBJ2-1; D unclear. The CDR3 is made up of 13 amino acids. The V and J ends lost 4 bases and 5 bases respectively, with 9 bases between them. Germline lookup yields CDR1 LGHNA and CDR2 YSLEER. CDR3 coding DNA: TGCGCCAGCAGCCTTGGACGTCACAATGAGCAGTTCTTC. Its translation is CASSLGRHNEQFF.

This clonotype was detected only a few times. The CDR3 sequence: CASRIGVTHGYTF. CDR3 bases: TGTGCCAGCAGGATAGGGGTGACCCATGGCTACACCTTC. The chain joins TRBV6-1 to TRBJ1-2, with a weak D call TRBD1 (5 bases). Deletions cut 6 bases from V and 6 bases from J, with 14 bases between. The CDR3 is made up of 13 amino acids. CDR1 MNHNS and CDR2 SASEGT come from the germline V gene.

This clonotype was seen only a few times. This chain uses TRBV5-5 with TRBJ2-1; 8 bases fit TRBD2. Germline assignment: CDR1 SGHKS and CDR2 YYEKEE (reference sequence). With V trimmed by 3 bases and J by 6 bases, 5 bases remained unmatched. This CDR3 comprises 14 residues. The CDR3 here is CASSSYSGTNEQFF. CDR3 bases: TGTGCCAGCAGCTCCTATAGCGGGACCAATGAGCAGTTCTTC.

The genes are TRBV18 and TRBJ1-6, with D possibly matching TRBD1 (5 bases). V was cut by 2 bases and J by 5 bases, with 13 bases left in between. The CDR3 is 16 residues long. The germline V gene has CDR1 KGHSH and CDR2 LQKENI. CDR3 sequence (DNA): TGTGCCAGCTCACCAGGGGCCGTGCAGAATAATTCACCCCTCCACTTT. Protein: CASSPGAVQNNSPLHF.

The V call is TRBV28, the J call TRBJ2-7; D not certain. Trimming took off 2 bases at V and 3 bases at J, with 5 bases between the two ends. CDR3 length equals 12 residues. Germline CDR1 and CDR2: MDHEN and SYDVKM. The CDR3 protein is CASSLRNYEQYF. CDR3 coding DNA: TGTGCCAGCAGTTTACGGAACTACGAGCAGTACTTC.

This chain links TRBV28 with TRBJ1-4, with D unclear. The CDR3 is made up of 14 amino acids. Germline CDR1 is MDHEN and CDR2 is SYDVKM. V lost 5 bases to trimming and J lost 5 bases, with 12 bases between them. The CDR3 region is CASSQHGPNEKLFF. The DNA of the CDR3 is TGTGCCAGCAGTCAACATGGACCAAATGAAAAACTGTTTTTT.

The CDR3 here is CASGLAENTEAFF. The CDR3 DNA reads TGTGCTAGTGGTTTGGCGGAGAACACTGAAGCTTTCTTT. The chain is built from TRBV12-5 and TRBJ1-1; D unclear. This CDR3 region has 13 residues. V lost 1 base and J lost 1, with 4 bases in between. Germline assignment: CDR1 LGHNT and CDR2 FRNRAP.

Only a few counts were recorded for this clonotype. The rearrangement uses TRBV3-1 and TRBJ2-7; the match to TRBD2 covers 10 bases. The junction had 9 bases not matched to a gene; V was cut back by 0 bases and J by 10 bases. This CDR3 contains 15 residues. CDR1 and CDR2 (germline): LGHDT, YNNKEL (reference sequence). CDR3 loop: CASSQDSNSGRQQYF. The CDR3 DNA is TGTGCCAGCAGCCAAGATAGCAATAGCGGGAGGCAACAGTACTTC.

There are many counts of this clonotype. J is TRBJ1-2 and V is TRBV29-1; 11 bases agree with TRBD1. The CDR3 loop spans 13 amino acids. Germline V gene sequence: CDR1 SQVTM, CDR2 ANQGSEA. V shed 7 bases and J 8 bases; nucleotides not matched to a gene: 9. CDR3 protein: CSEWTGGAEGYTF. CDR3 bases: TGCAGCGAATGGACAGGGGGCGCGGAGGGCTACACCTTC.

CDR3 in amino acids: CASSLAAGRETQYF. CDR3 DNA sequence: TGTGCCAGCAGCTTAGCCGCCGGTAGAGAGACCCAGTACTTC. The genes are TRBV7-9 and TRBJ2-5; no definite D call. Germline V gene data show CDR1 as SEHNR and CDR2 as FQNEAQ (reference sequence). CDR3 size: 14 residues. Trimming stripped 0 bases from V and 4 bases from J, with 9 bases between.

This clonotype has a handful of counts. The V call is TRBV4-3, the J call TRBJ2-1; either TRBD1 or TRBD2 may supply D (5 bases each). The V end lost 8 bases, the J end lost 1 base, and 12 bases lay between the germline ends. The CDR3 covers 14 residues. Germline CDR1 reads LGHNA; CDR2 reads YSLEER. CDR3 nucleotides: TGCGCCAGCTCACAGGACTTTTCCTACAATGAGCAGTTCTTC. Translation: CASSQDFSYNEQFF.

This clonotype was seen only a few times. The chain combines TRBV20-1 with TRBJ1-1; D may be TRBD1 (6 bases). The CDR3 runs 12 residues. V was cut by 6 bases and J by 8 bases, with 16 bases left in between. Germline V gene sequence: CDR1 DFQATT, CDR2 SNEGSKA (reference sequence). The CDR3 DNA sequence: TGCAGTGCCCGTATCCCAGGGGCAGAAGCTTTCTTT. Residues: CSARIPGAEAFF.

The genes are TRBV4-3 and TRBJ2-3; 9 nucleotides match TRBD2. The junction had 8 bases not matched to a gene; V was cut back by 0 bases and J by 4 bases. Germline CDR1 reads LGHNA; CDR2 reads YSLEER. The CDR3 has 17 amino acids. CDR3 in amino acids: CASSQDVAGAVPDTQYF. CDR3 coding DNA: TGCGCCAGCAGCCAAGACGTAGCGGGAGCTGTTCCAGATACGCAGTATTTT.

The rearrangement links TRBV5-1 to TRBJ2-3; D possibly corresponds to TRBD2 (6 bases). The CDR3 is made up of 14 amino acids. CDR1 is SGHRS, CDR2 YFSETQ, per germline. V gave up 7 bases and J gave up 7 bases, with 19 bases separating them. As DNA, the CDR3 is TGCGCCAGCTCGCGACTAGTTAAGGGGAATACGCAGTATTTT. It yields the protein CASSRLVKGNTQYF.

The chain carries TRBV10-3 and TRBJ2-7, with 7 bases that match TRBD2. Per germline, CDR1 ENHRY and CDR2 SYGVKD. This CDR3 region has 14 residues. V shed 5 bases, J shed 2 bases, and the junction held 6 bases outside the gene matches. CDR3 loop: CAISQGLDPYEQYF. CDR3 in DNA: TGTGCCATCAGTCAAGGACTAGATCCCTACGAGCAGTACTTC.

The chain employs TRBV7-2 and TRBJ2-2; D call uncertain. The CDR3 runs 13 residues. CDR1 is SGHTA and CDR2 is FQGNSA in the germline V gene. V lost 2 bases to trimming and J lost 6 bases, with 7 bases between them. CDR3 in amino acids: CASSLRSPGELFF. Written as DNA, the CDR3 is TGTGCCAGCAGCTTACGGAGCCCCGGGGAGCTGTTTTTT.

The rearrangement links TRBV14 to TRBJ2-5; D unclear. The germline CDR1 and CDR2 sequences are SGHDN and FVKESK. Trimming removed 2 bases from V and 2 bases from J, with 6 bases in between. CDR3 size: 13 residues. CDR3: CASSQQDQETQYF. CDR3 DNA: TGTGCCAGCAGCCAACAGGATCAAGAGACCCAGTACTTC.

The table lists this clonotype with many counts. This chain joins TRBV5-1 and TRBJ2-5; D possibly corresponds to TRBD2 (6 bases). From germline, CDR1 is SGHRS and CDR2 YFSETQ. This CDR3 comprises 14 residues. Trimming left V 3 bases short and J 4 bases short, with 13 bases between. CDR3 protein: CASSSGDSRETQYF. The CDR3 DNA reads as TGCGCCAGCAGCTCGGGGGACTCTCGAGAGACCCAGTACTTC.

The DNA for the CDR3 is TGCAGCGTTGTGGGCGGGAGGGTTAATGAGCAGTTCTTC. It yields the protein CSVVGGRVNEQFF. The V gene is TRBV29-1, the J gene TRBJ2-1, with TRBD2 identical over 9 bases. J was trimmed by 7 bases and V by 4 bases; bases with no gene match: 5. From germline, CDR1 is SQVTM and CDR2 ANQGSEA. This CDR3 region has 13 residues.